This T cell receptor (beta chain) is drawn from a study of Ad26.COV2.S vaccination and SARS-CoV-2 variants. The wider study: The donor was enrolled in the Ad26.COV2.S arm of the COV1001 trial. Administration of Ad26.COV2.S was intramuscular, either once or twice 56 days apart.

Treatment noted: approximately 18 received Ad26.COV2.S at low or high dose, single or two shots; 5 received placebo; per-sample allocation not given. On day 63 after the first injection, vaccine and placebo recipients gave samples. SARS-CoV-2 spike from the Wuhan strain was encoded by the vaccine, an Ad26 vector. This table comes from immunoSEQ multiplex PCR, and its TCRdb copy is limited to in-frame clones, with some not included. The data show around 300,000 clones, with 86% seen just once and around 11% held by the top ten. The sample here was peripheral blood, taken in a trial of Ad26.COV2.S vaccine versus placebo. The clonotype comes from a person aged 18-65 years who received the Ad26.COV2.S COVID-19 vaccine or a placebo.

CDR3 in DNA: TGTGCCACCAGTGGCCCGTGGGGGACTAGCGGGAGCTCCTACAATGAGCAGTTCTTC. Protein sequence: CATSGPWGTSGSSYNEQFF. The J gene is TRBJ2-1, the V gene TRBV24-1; 14 bases are a match to TRBD2. Trimming at V came to 5 bases and at J to 0 bases, leaving 8 bases not matched to a gene. Germline V lookup: CDR1 KGHDR, CDR2 SFDVKD. The CDR3 loop spans 19 amino acids.